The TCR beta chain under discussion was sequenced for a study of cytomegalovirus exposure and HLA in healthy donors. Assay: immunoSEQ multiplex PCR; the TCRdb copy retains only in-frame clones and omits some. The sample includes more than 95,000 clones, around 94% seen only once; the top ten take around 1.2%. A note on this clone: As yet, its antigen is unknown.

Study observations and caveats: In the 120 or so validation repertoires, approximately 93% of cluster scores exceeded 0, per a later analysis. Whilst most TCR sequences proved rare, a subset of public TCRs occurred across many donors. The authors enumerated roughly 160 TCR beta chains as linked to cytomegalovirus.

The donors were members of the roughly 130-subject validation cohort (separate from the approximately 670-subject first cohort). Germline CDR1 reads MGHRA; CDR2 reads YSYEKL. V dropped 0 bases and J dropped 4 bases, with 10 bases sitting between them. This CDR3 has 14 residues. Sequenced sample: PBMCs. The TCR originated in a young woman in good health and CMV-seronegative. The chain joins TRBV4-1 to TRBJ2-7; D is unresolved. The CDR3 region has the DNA TGCGCCAGCAGCCAAGAAGACTGGCGTTACGAGCAGTACTTC. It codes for CASSQEDWRYEQYF.